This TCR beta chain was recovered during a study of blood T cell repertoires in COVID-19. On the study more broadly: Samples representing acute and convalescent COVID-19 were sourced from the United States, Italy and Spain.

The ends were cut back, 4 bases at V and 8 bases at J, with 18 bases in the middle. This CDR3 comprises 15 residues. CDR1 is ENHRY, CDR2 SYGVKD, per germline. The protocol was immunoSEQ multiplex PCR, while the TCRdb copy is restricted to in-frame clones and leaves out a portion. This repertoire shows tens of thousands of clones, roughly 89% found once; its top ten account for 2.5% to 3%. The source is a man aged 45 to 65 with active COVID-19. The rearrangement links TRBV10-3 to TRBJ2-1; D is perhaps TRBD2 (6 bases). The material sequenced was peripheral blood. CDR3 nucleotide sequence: TGTGCCATCAGTGCAAGGACTACCCTGGGCGATGAGCAGTTCTTC. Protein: CAISARTTLGDEQFF.